This T cell receptor beta chain was observed in a study of T cells in Graves' hyperthyroidism and ophthalmopathy. In germline, CDR1 is GTSNPN, CDR2 SVGIG (reference sequence). V was pared by 0 bases and J by 8 bases, with 13 bases between. The CDR3 has 13 amino acids. Uncontrolled infection, other autoimmune disease, pregnancy or lactation led to exclusion. Researchers amplified the TCR beta CDR3 regions from RNA transcripts. HTBI primers were used for first-round RT-PCR of the TCR CDR3. TCRdb re-derived calls from the multiplex PCR reads in MiXCR, one entry per CDR3 protein. The sample has some 600,000 distinct CDR3 sequences, approximately 14% seen once; the top ten hold more than 5%. This clonotype came up many times.

The sequence was obtained from a woman aged 25 to 39 with Graves' hyperthyroidism that later progressed to Graves' ophthalmopathy. The sequenced sample consisted of blood. The chain uses TRBV30 and TRBJ1-2; no clear D. CDR3 region: CAWSVHDPGGYTF. The CDR3 bases are TGTGCCTGGAGTGTACACGACCCCGGAGGCTACACCTTC.